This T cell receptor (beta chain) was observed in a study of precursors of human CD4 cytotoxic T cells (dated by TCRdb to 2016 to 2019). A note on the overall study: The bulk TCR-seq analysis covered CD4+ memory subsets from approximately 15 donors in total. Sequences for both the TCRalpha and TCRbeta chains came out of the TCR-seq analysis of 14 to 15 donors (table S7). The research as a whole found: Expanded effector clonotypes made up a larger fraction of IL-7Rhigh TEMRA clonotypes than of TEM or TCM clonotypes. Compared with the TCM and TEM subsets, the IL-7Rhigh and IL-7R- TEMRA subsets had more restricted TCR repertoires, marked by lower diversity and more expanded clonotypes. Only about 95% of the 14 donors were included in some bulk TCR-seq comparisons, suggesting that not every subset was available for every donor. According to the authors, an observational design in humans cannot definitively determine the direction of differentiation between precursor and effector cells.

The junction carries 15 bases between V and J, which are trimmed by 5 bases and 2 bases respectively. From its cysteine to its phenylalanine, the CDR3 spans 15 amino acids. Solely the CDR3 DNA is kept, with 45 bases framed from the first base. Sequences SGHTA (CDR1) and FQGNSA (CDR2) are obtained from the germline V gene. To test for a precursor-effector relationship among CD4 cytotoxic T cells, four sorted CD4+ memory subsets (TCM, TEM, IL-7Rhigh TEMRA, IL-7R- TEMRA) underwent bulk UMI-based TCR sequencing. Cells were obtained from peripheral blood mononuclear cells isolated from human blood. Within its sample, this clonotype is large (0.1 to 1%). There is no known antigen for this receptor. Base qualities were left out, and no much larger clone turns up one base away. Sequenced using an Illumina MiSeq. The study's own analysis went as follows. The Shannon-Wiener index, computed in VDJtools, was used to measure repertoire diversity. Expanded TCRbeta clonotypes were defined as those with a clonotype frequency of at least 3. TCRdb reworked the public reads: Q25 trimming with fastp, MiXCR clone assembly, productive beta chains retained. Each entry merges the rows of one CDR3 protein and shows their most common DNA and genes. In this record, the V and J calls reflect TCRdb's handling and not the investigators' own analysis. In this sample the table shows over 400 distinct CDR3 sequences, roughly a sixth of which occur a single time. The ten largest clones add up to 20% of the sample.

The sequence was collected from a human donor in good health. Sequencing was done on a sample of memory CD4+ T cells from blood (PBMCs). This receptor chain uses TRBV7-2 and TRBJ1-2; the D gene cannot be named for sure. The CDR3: CASSPGGSQNYGYTF. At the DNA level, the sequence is TGTGCCAGCAGCCCTGGCGGCTCTCAGAACTATGGCTACACCTTC.